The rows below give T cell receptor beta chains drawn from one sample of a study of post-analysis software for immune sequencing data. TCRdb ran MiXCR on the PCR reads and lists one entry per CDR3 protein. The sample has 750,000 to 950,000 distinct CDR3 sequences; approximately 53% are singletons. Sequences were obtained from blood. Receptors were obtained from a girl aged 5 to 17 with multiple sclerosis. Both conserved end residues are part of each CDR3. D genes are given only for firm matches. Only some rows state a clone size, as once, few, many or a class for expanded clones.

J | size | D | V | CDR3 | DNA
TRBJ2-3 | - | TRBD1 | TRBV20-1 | CSARRTGGYTDTQYF | TGCAGTGCCCGTCGGACAGGGGGATACACAGATACGCAGTATTTT
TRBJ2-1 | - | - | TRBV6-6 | CASSRGVDFYNEQFF | TGTGCCAGCAGCAGGGGAGTCGACTTCTACAATGAGCAGTTCTTC
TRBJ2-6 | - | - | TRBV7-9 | CASSLGEITISGANVLTF | TGTGCCAGCAGCTTGGGAGAGATCACAATCTCTGGGGCCAACGTCCTGACTTTC
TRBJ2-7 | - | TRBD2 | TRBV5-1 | CASSLWAGGQLDEQYF | TGCGCCAGCAGCTTGTGGGCGGGGGGGCAGCTAGACGAGCAGTACTTC
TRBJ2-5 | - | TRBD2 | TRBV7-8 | CASSDELAPTHKETQYF | TGCGCCAGCAGCGACGAACTAGCGCCGACCCATAAAGAGACCCAGTACTTC
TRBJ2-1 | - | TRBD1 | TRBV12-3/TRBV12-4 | CASRPDELGQTGYNEQFF | TGTGCCAGCAGACCCGATGAACTGGGACAGACCGGTTACAATGAGCAGTTCTTC
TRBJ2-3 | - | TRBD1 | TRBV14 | CASSQPGQLTDTQYF | TGTGCCAGCAGCCAACCGGGACAGCTCACAGATACGCAGTATTTT
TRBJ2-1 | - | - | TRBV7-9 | CVSSLVYRGMDRNEQFF | TGTGTCAGCAGCTTAGTGTATCGTGGGATGGACAGAAATGAGCAGTTCTTC
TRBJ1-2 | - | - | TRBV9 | CASSDIGSNYGYTF | TGTGCCAGCAGCGATATAGGTTCTAACTATGGCTACACCTTC
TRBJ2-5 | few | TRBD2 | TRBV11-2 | CASSMGLGLETQYF | TGTGCCAGCAGCATGGGACTAGGACTGGAGACCCAGTACTTC
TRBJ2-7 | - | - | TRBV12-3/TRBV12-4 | CASSHLPYEQYF | TGTGCCAGCAGTCACCTTCCCTACGAGCAGTACTTC
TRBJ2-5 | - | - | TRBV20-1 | CSGGARGGEQYF | TGCAGTGGGGGCGCGCGCGGAGGAGAGCAGTACTTC
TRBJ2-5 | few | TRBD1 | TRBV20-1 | CSASTGDGVETQYF | TGCAGTGCCTCGACAGGGGACGGCGTAGAGACCCAGTACTTC
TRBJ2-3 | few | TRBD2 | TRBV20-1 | CSARDASKLAGGSRGPDTQYF | TGCAGTGCTAGAGATGCCTCGAAGCTAGCGGGGGGCTCTAGGGGCCCAGATACGCAGTATTTT
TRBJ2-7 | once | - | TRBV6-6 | CASRTTRGGTGRYEQYF | TGTGCCAGCAGAACAACTAGGGGGGGGACAGGACGCTACGAGCAGTACTTC
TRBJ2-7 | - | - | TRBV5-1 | CASRDTYEQYF | TGCGCCAGCCGGGACACTTACGAGCAGTACTTC
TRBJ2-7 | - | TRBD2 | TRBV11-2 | CASTLQGPGTSGPEQYF | TGTGCCAGCACCCTACAGGGCCCCGGGACTAGCGGGCCCGAGCAGTACTTC
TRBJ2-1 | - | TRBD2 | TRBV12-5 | CASGLGGVSGEQFF | TGTGCTAGTGGCCTTGGGGGGGTTTCCGGTGAGCAGTTCTTC
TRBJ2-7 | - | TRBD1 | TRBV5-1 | CASSLGTGEGYEQYF | TGCGCCAGCAGCTTAGGGACAGGGGAGGGCTACGAGCAGTACTTC
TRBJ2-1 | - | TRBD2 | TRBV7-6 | CASSLGGRGGGAYNEQFF | TGTGCCAGCAGCTTAGGGGGCCGAGGCGGGGGGGCCTACAATGAGCAGTTCTTC
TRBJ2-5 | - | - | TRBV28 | CASSARRGLETQYF | TGTGCCAGCAGTGCCAGGAGGGGGCTCGAGACCCAGTACTTC
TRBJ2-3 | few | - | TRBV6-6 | CASSYPTREDTQYF | TGTGCCAGCAGTTATCCTACTAGGGAAGATACGCAGTATTTT
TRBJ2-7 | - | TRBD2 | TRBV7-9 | CASRSPSGGEQYF | TGTGCCAGCAGATCCCCCTCGGGGGGCGAGCAGTACTTC
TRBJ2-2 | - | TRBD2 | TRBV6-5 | CASSYTSGRNTGELFF | TGTGCCAGCAGTTACACAAGCGGGAGAAACACCGGGGAGCTGTTTTTT
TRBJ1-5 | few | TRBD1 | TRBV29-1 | CSVEVGQGGQPQHF | TGCAGCGTTGAAGTTGGACAGGGGGGCCAGCCCCAGCATTTT
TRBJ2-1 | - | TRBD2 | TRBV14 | CASSLIGGGPLNEQFF | TGTGCCAGCAGCCTAATCGGGGGAGGGCCCCTGAATGAGCAGTTCTTC
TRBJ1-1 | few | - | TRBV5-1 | CASSFNMNTEAFF | TGCGCCAGCAGCTTTAATATGAACACTGAAGCTTTCTTT
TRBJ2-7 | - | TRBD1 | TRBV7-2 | CASSHRTGPSYEQYF | TGTGCCAGCAGCCACCGGACAGGGCCATCCTACGAGCAGTACTTC
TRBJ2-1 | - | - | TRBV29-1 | CSVEEYTSRTWNEQFF | TGCAGCGTTGAAGAGTACACTAGCAGGACGTGGAATGAGCAGTTCTTC
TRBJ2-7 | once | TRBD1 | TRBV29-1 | CSVAGTGYYEQYF | TGCAGCGTGGCCGGGACAGGCTACTACGAGCAGTACTTC
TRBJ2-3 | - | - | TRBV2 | CASNMDVDTQYF | TGTGCCAGCAACATGGACGTTGATACGCAGTATTTT
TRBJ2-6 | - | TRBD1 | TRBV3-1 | CASSQGTGSHGANVLTF | TGTGCCAGCAGCCAAGGGACAGGGTCTCATGGGGCCAACGTCCTGACTTTC
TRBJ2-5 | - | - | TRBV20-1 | CSAPRRGLGGETQYF | TGCAGTGCCCCCCGGCGGGGGCTGGGAGGAGAGACCCAGTACTTC
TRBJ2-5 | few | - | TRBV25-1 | CASSEIGRGDLGETQYF | TGTGCCAGCAGTGAAATTGGGAGAGGGGACCTGGGGGAGACCCAGTACTTC
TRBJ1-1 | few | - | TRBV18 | CASSPPTGLGGTEAFF | TGTGCCAGCTCACCACCTACAGGACTTGGGGGCACTGAAGCTTTCTTT
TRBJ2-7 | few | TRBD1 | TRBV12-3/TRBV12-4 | CASSPRQGAISEQYF | TGTGCCAGCAGTCCCCGACAGGGGGCTATCTCCGAGCAGTACTTC
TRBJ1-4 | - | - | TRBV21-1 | CASSGMGANEKLFF | TGTGCCAGCAGCGGTATGGGCGCTAATGAAAAACTGTTTTTT
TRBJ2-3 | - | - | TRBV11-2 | CASSLVSGAYTDTQYF | TGTGCCAGCAGCTTAGTTTCGGGGGCTTATACAGATACGCAGTATTTT
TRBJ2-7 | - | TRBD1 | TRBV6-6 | CASSPRQGAAYEQYF | TGTGCCAGCAGTCCTAGACAGGGGGCCGCCTACGAGCAGTACTTC
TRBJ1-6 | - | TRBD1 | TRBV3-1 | CASSRRTGGRNSPLHF | TGTGCCAGCAGCCGCCGGACAGGGGGCCGTAACTCACCCCTCCACTTT
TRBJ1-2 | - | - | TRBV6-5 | CANLSRWGYTF | TGTGCCAACCTCTCTCGTTGGGGCTACACCTTC
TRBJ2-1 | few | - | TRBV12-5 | CASGLPGNEQFF | TGTGCTAGTGGTTTGCCGGGTAATGAGCAGTTCTTC
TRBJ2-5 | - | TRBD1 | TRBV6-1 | CASPGTGRETQYF | TGTGCCAGCCCCGGGACAGGGAGAGAGACCCAGTACTTC
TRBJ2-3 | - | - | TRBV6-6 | CASTDRADTQYF | TGTGCCAGCACTGACCGGGCAGATACGCAGTATTTT
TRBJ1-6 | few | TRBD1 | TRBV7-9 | CASSLTRDSSHNSPLHF | TGTGCCAGCAGCTTAACGCGGGACAGCTCCCATAATTCACCCCTCCACTTT
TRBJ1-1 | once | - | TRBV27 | CASSRAGGGHTEAFF | TGTGCCAGCAGTCGCGCCGGGGGAGGGCACACTGAAGCTTTCTTT
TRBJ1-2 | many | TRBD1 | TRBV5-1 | CASSLDRDGYTF | TGCGCCAGCAGCCTCGACAGGGATGGCTACACCTTC
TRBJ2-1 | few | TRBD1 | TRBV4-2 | CASSPPEGTGFNEQFF | TGTGCCAGCAGCCCTCCGGAGGGGACAGGGTTTAATGAGCAGTTCTTC
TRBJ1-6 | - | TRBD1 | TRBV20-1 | CSAGRPGTGSSSPLHF | TGCAGTGCTGGAAGGCCCGGGACAGGGAGTAGTTCACCCCTCCACTTT
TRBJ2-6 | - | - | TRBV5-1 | CASSWTHSGANVLTF | TGCGCCAGCAGCTGGACCCACTCTGGGGCCAACGTCCTGACTTTC
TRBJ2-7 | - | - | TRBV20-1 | CSAQRGGNGSPTTGRYEQYF | TGCAGTGCCCAAAGGGGGGGTAACGGCTCACCGACTACGGGAAGATACGAGCAGTACTTC
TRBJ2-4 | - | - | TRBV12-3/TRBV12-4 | CASSRGKLNIQYF | TGTGCCAGCAGTAGGGGCAAGCTAAACATTCAGTACTTC
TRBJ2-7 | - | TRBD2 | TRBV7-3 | CASSSQASGAYEQYF | TGTGCCAGCAGCTCCCAGGCGAGCGGGGCCTACGAGCAGTACTTC
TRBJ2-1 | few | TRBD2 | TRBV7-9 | CASSSLAGVSYNEQFF | TGTGCCAGCAGCTCACTAGCGGGAGTATCCTACAATGAGCAGTTCTTC
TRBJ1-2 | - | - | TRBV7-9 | CASSLEAAKGYTF | TGTGCCAGCAGCTTAGAGGCCGCTAAGGGCTACACCTTC
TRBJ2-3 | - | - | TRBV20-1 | CSAPPSGLRGDTQYF | TGCAGTGCCCCCCCCTCGGGGCTACGGGGAGATACGCAGTATTTT